This TCR beta chain was retrieved from a study of T cell clones after liver transplantation. Study as a whole: Post-transplant blood was tracked for graft-donor-reactive T cell clones identified in a pre-transplant mixed lymphocyte reaction. Three of the eight recipients were HCV-positive; the rest had non-autoimmune, non-viral transplant indications. Draws occurred before transplant, before withdrawal, and after complete or failed withdrawal. Broader study findings: Post-transplant, graft-donor-reactive CD4 TCRbeta sequences in blood dropped significantly in most of the 8 subjects.

A single count supports this clone. Its antigen is unknown. TCRdb keeps only in-frame clones here, not all; method: immunoSEQ multiplex PCR. The profile shows 70,000 to 80,000 clones, more than 75% of them singletons. Germline V gene lookup returns CDR1 SNHLY and CDR2 FYNNEI. The CDR3 covers 15 residues. V was clipped by 1 base and J by 6 bases; unmatched bases: 4. The source of this sequence is a human donor who received a liver transplant. The chain links TRBV2 to TRBJ2-1, with 9 nucleotides matching TRBD2. Sequenced here: CD4+ T cells from blood, sampled before liver transplant. The chain's CDR3 is CASSEVLAGINEQFF. In DNA form, the CDR3 reads TGTGCCAGCAGTGAAGTTCTAGCGGGGATCAATGAGCAGTTCTTC. The full variable domain, rest sourced from reference TRBV2 and TRBJ2-1, is EPEVTQTPSHQVTQMGQEVILRCVPISNHLYFYWYRQILGQKVEFLVSFYNNEISEKSEIFDDQFSVERPDGSNFTLKIRSTKLEDSAMYFCASSEVLAGINEQFFGPGTRLTVL.